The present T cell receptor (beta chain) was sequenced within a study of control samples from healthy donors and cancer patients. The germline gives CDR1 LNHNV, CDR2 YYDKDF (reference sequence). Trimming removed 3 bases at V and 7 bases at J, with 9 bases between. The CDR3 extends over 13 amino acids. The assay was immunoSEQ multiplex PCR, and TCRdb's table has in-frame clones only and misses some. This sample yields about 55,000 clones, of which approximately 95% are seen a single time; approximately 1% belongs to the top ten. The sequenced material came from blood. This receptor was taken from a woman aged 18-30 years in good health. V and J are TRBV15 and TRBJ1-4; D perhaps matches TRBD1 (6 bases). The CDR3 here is CATSRGGGEKLFF. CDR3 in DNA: TGTGCCACCAGCAGGGGAGGGGGTGAAAAACTGTTTTTT.